One and the same sample provided the 5 T cell receptor beta chains below, sequenced in a study of blood T cell repertoires in COVID-19. Here immunoSEQ multiplex PCR was the method, and the copy in TCRdb shows in-frame clones only, minus some. Altogether 30,000 to 40,000 clones are present, about 90% being singletons, with the ten largest covering approximately 6.5%. Material for sequencing was peripheral blood. The origin of the receptors is a human donor in a cohort sampled during active COVID-19.

The V call is TRBV11-2, the J call TRBJ2-2, with TRBD2 as a possible D gene (6 bases). Trimming stripped 4 bases from V and 0 bases from J, with 15 bases between. From germline, CDR1 is SGHAT and CDR2 FQNNGV. The CDR3 has 17 amino acids. This CDR3 is CASSSPETGANTGELFF. DNA for the CDR3: TGTGCCAGCAGCTCGCCCGAAACGGGAGCGAACACCGGGGAGCTGTTTTTT.

The genes are TRBV7-9 and TRBJ2-4; possible D gene TRBD2, 6 bases. The length of the CDR3 is 16 residues. Germline CDR1 is SEHNR and CDR2 is FQNEAQ (reference sequence). Trimming cost V 0 bases and J 6 bases, with 15 bases left between them. As DNA, the CDR3 is TGTGCCAGCAGCTTAGCTGGCGGGATGTCGGGAAACATTCAGTACTTC. Protein product: CASSLAGGMSGNIQYF.

The rearrangement joins TRBV19 to TRBJ2-1; D is possibly TRBD2 (6 bases). CDR1 is LNHDA, CDR2 SQIVND, per germline (reference sequence). The CDR3 has 12 amino acids. Trimming took off 5 bases at V and 6 bases at J, with 8 bases between the two ends. CDR3 sequence reads: CASSWGVNEQFF. The CDR3 nucleotides read TGTGCCAGTAGTTGGGGGGTCAATGAGCAGTTCTTC.

V is TRBV6-1 and J is TRBJ2-3, with 10 bases identical to TRBD2. V lost 2 bases to trimming and J lost 5 bases; unmatched junction nucleotides: 7. This CDR3 contains 16 residues. Germline V gives CDR1 MNHNS, CDR2 SASEGT. The CDR3 loop reads CASSEWGAGGQDTQYF. CDR3 bases: TGTGCCAGCAGTGAATGGGGAGCGGGGGGGCAAGATACGCAGTATTTT.

The chain's CDR3 is CASSSDRVVGYTF. Written as DNA, the CDR3 is TGTGCCAGCAGCTCGGACAGGGTCGTCGGCTACACCTTC. The chain employs TRBV5-5 and TRBJ1-2, with 8 nucleotides matching TRBD1. V was clipped by 3 bases and J by 8 bases; unmatched bases: 6. Germline-derived CDR1 and CDR2 are SGHKS and YYEKEE (reference sequence). This CDR3 has 13 residues.